This passage covers 21 T cell receptor beta chains from one sample sequenced in a study of T cells in Graves' hyperthyroidism and ophthalmopathy. RNA transcripts provided the source from which TCR beta CDR3 regions were amplified. HTBI primers drove first-round RT-PCR of the TCR CDR3. A single record per CDR3 protein comes from TCRdb applying MiXCR to the multiplex PCR reads. Of approximately 380,000 distinct CDR3 sequences in the sample, approximately 19% were seen once. Material for sequencing was blood. The receptors were sampled from a woman aged 18-29 years with Graves' hyperthyroidism.

In its sample, this clonotype was seen many times. The V gene is TRBV6-1, the J gene TRBJ1-5, with a possible D match to TRBD1 (5 bases). The germline CDR1 and CDR2 sequences are MNHNS and SASEGT. The V gene lost 2 bases and the J gene lost 0 bases, with 17 bases spanning the gap. The CDR3 sequence is 18 residues long. CDR3 in DNA: TGTGCCAGCAGTGAAAGGGGTTCAGCTAGGTATAGCAATCAGCCCCAGCATTTT. Its translation: CASSERGSARYSNQPQHF.

This clonotype was picked up many times. One end of the junction does not line up with germline, which may come from a read error. This chain uses TRBV2 with TRBJ1-2, with TRBD1 identical over 9 bases. Germline loops: CDR1 SNHLY, CDR2 FYNNEI. The CDR3 is made up of 11 amino acids. In DNA form, the CDR3 reads TGTGCCAGCAGTATTTGGGGACAGGGATTCTTC. The encoded protein is CASSIWGQGFF.

This clonotype was seen many times. V gene TRBV24-1 combines with J gene TRBJ1-5, with 7 bases aligning to TRBD1. V was clipped by 2 bases and J by 2 bases; unmatched bases: 20. The CDR3 loop spans 21 amino acids. CDR1 and CDR2 (germline): KGHDR, SFDVKD. The CDR3 coding sequence is TGTGCCACCAGTGATTCCAACACCGGGACAGTCGGAAGAGCCCGCAATCAGCCCCAGCATTTT. Its protein product is CATSDSNTGTVGRARNQPQHF.

This clonotype was seen ten or more times. The rearrangement joins TRBV30 to TRBJ1-3; tentative D call: TRBD1 (6 bases). This CDR3 contains 12 residues. V lost 0 bases, J lost 14 bases, and 14 bases lay in between. CDR1 is GTSNPN and CDR2 is SVGIG in the germline V gene (reference sequence). The DNA for the CDR3 is TGTGCCTGGAGTGTACAGGGCCCAAGGGTATATTTT. It codes for CAWSVQGPRVYF.

Notes on this clonotype: A read error may explain this, as a much larger clone is one base away. The chain employs TRBV7-8 and TRBJ2-3; 7 positions match TRBD1. CDR3 length: 14 amino acids. Germline assignment: CDR1 SGHVS and CDR2 FQNEAQ. The CDR3 protein is CASSFRGSTDTQCF. Here the CDR3 DNA reads TGTGCCAGCAGCTTCAGGGGGAGTACAGATACGCAGTGTTTT.

At least ten counts were recorded for this clonotype. The rearrangement uses TRBV7-3 and TRBJ2-7, with D possibly being TRBD2 (6 bases). Trimming cost V 2 bases and J 7 bases, with 12 bases left between them. CDR3 length: 13 amino acids. Per the germline V gene, CDR1 is SGHTA and CDR2 is FQGTGA. CDR3 sequence (DNA): TGTGCCAGCAGCTTATCATCCCTAGCGGAGCAGTACTTC. The encoded protein is CASSLSSLAEQYF.

This clonotype was seen ten or more times. The chain joins TRBV6-1 to TRBJ2-2, with 10 bases fitting TRBD1. Trimming removed 0 bases from V and 6 bases from J; junction bases left unmatched: 1. CDR1 and CDR2 (germline): MNHNS, SASEGT. The CDR3 runs to 15 residues. The CDR3 loop reads CASSEAGTGAGELFF. The CDR3 coding sequence is TGTGCCAGCAGTGAAGCTGGGACAGGGGCCGGGGAGCTGTTTTTT.

This clonotype was observed a handful of times. The chain combines TRBV5-1 with TRBJ2-5; unclear D gene. This CDR3 contains 15 residues. The germline CDR1 and CDR2 sequences are SGHRS and YFSETQ. V was cut by 0 bases and J by 4 bases, with 13 bases left in between. The CDR3 loop reads CASSLARRRAETQYF. The CDR3, as DNA: TGCGCCAGCAGCTTGGCCCGGAGAAGGGCAGAGACCCAGTACTTC.

Turning to this clonotype: One end of the junction fails to match germline, which may point to a read error. The V and J genes are TRBV7-2 and TRBJ2-2; TRBD1 or TRBD2 may be the D gene (5 bases each). Germline CDR1 reads SGHTA; CDR2 reads FQGNSA. This CDR3 has 14 residues. The CDR3 coding sequence is TGTGCCAGCAGCTTAGCGGTGGGGACCGGGGAGCTGCTTTTT. Residues: CASSLAVGTGELLF.

This clonotype has a count of ten or more. The V gene is TRBV4-1, the J gene TRBJ2-7; tentatively, D is TRBD2 (5 bases). Deletions cut 2 bases from V and 3 bases from J, with 14 bases between. Germline loops: CDR1 MGHRA, CDR2 YSYEKL. The CDR3 spans 15 residues. The CDR3 sequence is CASSQWVGVGYEQYF. CDR3 coding DNA: TGCGCCAGCAGCCAATGGGTCGGGGTAGGCTACGAGCAGTACTTC.

On this clonotype itself: A read error is likely, as this CDR3 ends without the conserved phenylalanine or tryptophan. This chain links TRBV25-1 with TRBJ1-2, with D hard to call. Per the germline V gene, CDR1 is MGHDK and CDR2 is SYGVNS. Between the trimmed V and J ends, which lost 2 bases and 6 bases, there was a span of 13 bases. CDR3 size: 14 residues. The chain's CDR3 is CASSEPADSNGYTL. The CDR3, as DNA: TGTGCCAGCAGTGAACCCGCGGATTCCAATGGCTACACCCTC.

This clonotype was recorded many times. The V call is TRBV6-1, the J call TRBJ1-1; TRBD1 might be the D (5 bases). Germline lookup yields CDR1 MNHNS and CDR2 SASEGT. The V gene lost 10 bases and the J gene lost 6 bases, with 15 bases spanning the gap. The CDR3 runs 12 residues. The CDR3 region has the DNA TGTGCCACCCGGGGGTGGACATCTGAAGCTTTCTTT. Translation: CATRGWTSEAFF.

Many counts were recorded for this clonotype. This chain joins TRBV20-1 and TRBJ1-5, with D possibly being TRBD1 (5 bases). The V gene lost 3 bases and the J gene lost 1 base, with 10 bases spanning the gap. Looked up from germline, CDR1 is DFQATT and CDR2 is SNEGSKA (reference sequence). CDR3 length: 14 amino acids. CDR3 nucleotides: TGCAGTGCTAGGGAAGGGGTGAGCAATCAGCCCCAGCATTTT. Translating gives CSAREGVSNQPQHF.

Many counts were recorded for this clonotype. The gene calls are TRBV7-9 and TRBJ1-2; D uncertain. The CDR3 length is 11 residues. Deletions cut 3 bases from V and 7 bases from J, with 6 bases between. CDR1 and CDR2 from the germline V gene are SEHNR and FQNEAQ (reference sequence). CDR3 DNA: TGTGCCAGCAGCTTTTTGAGTGGCTACACCTTC. Its translation is CASSFLSGYTF.

This clonotype was observed a single time. The rearrangement joins TRBV27 to TRBJ1-2, with 8 positions matching TRBD1. CDR3 length equals 14 residues. The trim removed 3 bases at V and 7 bases at J, leaving 7 bases unmatched. CDR1 and CDR2 from the germline V gene are MNHEY and SMNVEV (reference sequence). The CDR3 coding sequence is TGTGCCAGCAGTTTCACCGGACAGGGTGGTGGCTACACCTTC. Amino acids: CASSFTGQGGGYTF.

This chain connects TRBV4-2 to TRBJ1-1, with a tentative D call TRBD1 (5 bases). This CDR3 comprises 14 residues. Trimming stripped 4 bases from V and 6 bases from J, with 15 bases between. Germline assignment: CDR1 LGHNA and CDR2 YNFKEQ. The CDR3 DNA reads TGTGCCAGCAGCCCGAGTCGGGGGGTCCCTGAAGCTTTCTTT. Translation: CASSPSRGVPEAFF.

Many counts were recorded for this clonotype. V is TRBV3-1 and J is TRBJ2-5, with 13 nucleotides matching TRBD2. After removal of 10 bases from V and 5 bases from J, the junction contained 7 bases not matched to a gene. This CDR3 is 14 amino acids long. From germline, CDR1 is LGHDT and CDR2 YNNKEL (reference sequence). CDR3 sequence: CATLGLAGSETQYF. Written as DNA, the CDR3 is TGTGCCACCCTGGGACTAGCGGGGTCGGAGACCCAGTACTTC.

This clonotype has at least ten counts. The chain couples TRBV19 to TRBJ1-1; D is perhaps TRBD1 (5 bases). CDR1 LNHDA and CDR2 SQIVND come from the germline V gene (reference sequence). This CDR3 is 13 amino acids long. The V and J ends lost 3 bases and 3 bases respectively, with 8 bases between them. The CDR3 is CASSISRDTEAFF. The DNA for the CDR3 is TGTGCCAGTAGTATTTCCAGGGACACTGAAGCTTTCTTT.

This clonotype was counted many times. As DNA, the CDR3 is TGTGCCAGCAGTGCAGGTCCGGGATACTCAGGGGTGGATCAGCCCCAGCATTTT. It encodes CASSAGPGYSGVDQPQHF. V gene TRBV2 combines with J gene TRBJ1-5; a possible D gene is TRBD1 (6 bases). V lost 4 bases and J lost 5, with 24 bases in between. The CDR3 length is 18 residues. CDR1 is SNHLY, CDR2 FYNNEI, per germline.

The CDR3 region has the DNA TGTGCCAGCAGTAAATACAGGGGAGCCTACGAGCAGTACTTC. Translated: CASSKYRGAYEQYF. The chain carries TRBV28 and TRBJ2-7, with 7 bases aligning to TRBD1. Germline-derived CDR1 and CDR2 are MDHEN and SYDVKM. Trimming cost V 5 bases and J 2 bases; bases outside gene matches: 6. The CDR3 is made up of 14 amino acids.

This clonotype was observed at least ten times. The V call is TRBV10-3, the J call TRBJ1-1, with D possibly being TRBD1 (5 bases). The CDR3 extends over 18 amino acids. Germline loops: CDR1 ENHRY, CDR2 SYGVKD. Trimming took off 2 bases at V and 0 bases at J, with 19 bases between the two ends. This CDR3 is CAISERLSGTGMNTEAFF. CDR3 nucleotide sequence: TGTGCCATCAGTGAGAGGTTGAGTGGGACGGGGATGAACACTGAAGCTTTCTTT.